This T cell receptor beta chain came from a study of monozygotic twins with inflammatory bowel disease. Study-wide points: Compared with healthy twins, IBD patients shared fewer clonotypes with others, especially with disease activity.

TCRdb re-analyzed the 5' RACE reads; it lists each CDR3 protein once, without DNA. The sample table sets out 150,000 to 200,000 distinct CDR3 sequences. A word on this clonotype: No antigen is known for it.

Germline V lookup: CDR1 LGHNA, CDR2 YNFKEQ. CDR3 length: 16 residues. Investigators extracted total RNA from whole blood and did not sort T cells. Sequences were obtained from blood. V gene TRBV4-2 combines with J gene TRBJ2-2. The clonotype comes from a human donor with ulcerative colitis or Crohn's disease, or a healthy co-twin of an affected twin (not recorded which). The CDR3 loop reads CASSQEVRRNTGELFF.